A selection of T cell receptor beta chains follows, all from one sample in a study of shared clonotypes between healthy human individuals. Libraries were prepared by immunoSEQ multiplex PCR; TCRdb keeps only in-frame clonotypes and omits some of them. The sample records some 2.1 million clones, just under 95% being singletons. The sequenced sample was naive CD8+ T cells sorted from blood. Every receptor here comes from a man between 18 and 35 years old in good health. CDR3s include the opening cysteine and the closing phenylalanine or tryptophan. The D gene is left open where the match is weak. The listing skips clone size in some rows; elsewhere it reads once, few, many or a size class.

J gene: TRBJ1-1
D gene: TRBD1
clone size: -
V gene: TRBV7-6
CDR3 DNA: TGTGCCAGCAGCGCCAGACAGGGGGCTATGACTGAAGCTTTCTTT
CDR3 protein: CASSARQGAMTEAFF

J gene: TRBJ2-7
D gene: -
clone size: -
V gene: TRBV29-1
CDR3 DNA: TGCAGCGTCGAGGACAGCGAAGCCTACGAGCAGTACTTC
CDR3 protein: CSVEDSEAYEQYF

J gene: TRBJ2-2
D gene: -
clone size: -
V gene: TRBV5-4
CDR3 DNA: TGTGCCAGCAGCTTGGGGGTAGCGGCCACCGGGGAGCTGTTTTTT
CDR3 protein: CASSLGVAATGELFF

J gene: TRBJ1-3
D gene: -
clone size: -
V gene: TRBV5-5
CDR3 DNA: TGTGCCAGCAGCTTGGATGTCAGGGATTTTTCTGGAAACACCATATATTTT
CDR3 protein: CASSLDVRDFSGNTIYF

J gene: TRBJ1-1
D gene: -
clone size: -
V gene: TRBV4-1
CDR3 DNA: TGCGCCAGCAGCCAAACGGGAGGGGGGGACACTGAAGCTTTCTTT
CDR3 protein: CASSQTGGGDTEAFF

J gene: TRBJ1-3
D gene: -
clone size: few
V gene: TRBV5-1
CDR3 DNA: TGCGCCAGCAGCTTGGGACAGCCTAGCTCTGGAAACACCATATATTTT
CDR3 protein: CASSLGQPSSGNTIYF

J gene: TRBJ2-5
D gene: TRBD1
clone size: -
V gene: TRBV19
CDR3 DNA: TGTGCCAGTAGTATAACAGGGGGACGAGAGACCCAGTACTTC
CDR3 protein: CASSITGGRETQYF

J gene: TRBJ2-7
D gene: TRBD2
clone size: once
V gene: TRBV27
CDR3 DNA: TGTGCCAGCAGTTACCGCGCGGGAGCCTACGAGCAGTACTTC
CDR3 protein: CASSYRAGAYEQYF

J gene: TRBJ2-3
D gene: TRBD2
clone size: -
V gene: TRBV6-1
CDR3 DNA: TGTGCCAGCAGTGAAATCCCGGGACTAGCGACCACAGATACGCAGTATTTT
CDR3 protein: CASSEIPGLATTDTQYF

J gene: TRBJ2-3
D gene: -
clone size: -
V gene: TRBV7-9
CDR3 DNA: TGTGCCAGCAGCTTAGTGTCAGCAGATACGCAGTATTTT
CDR3 protein: CASSLVSADTQYF

J gene: TRBJ2-7
D gene: -
clone size: -
V gene: TRBV4-3
CDR3 DNA: TGCGCCAGCAGCCACCGTCGGGGCTACGAGCAGTACTTC
CDR3 protein: CASSHRRGYEQYF

J gene: TRBJ2-7
D gene: TRBD1
clone size: -
V gene: TRBV7-9
CDR3 DNA: TGTGCCAGCAGCCCGGTGACAGGGGGCGCGTTCTCCGAGCAGTACTTC
CDR3 protein: CASSPVTGGAFSEQYF

J gene: TRBJ2-7
D gene: -
clone size: -
V gene: TRBV27
CDR3 DNA: TGTGCCAGCAGTCCATTTGGCGGGACCTACGAGCAGTACTTC
CDR3 protein: CASSPFGGTYEQYF

J gene: TRBJ1-1
D gene: -
clone size: once
V gene: TRBV4-1
CDR3 DNA: TGCGCCAGCAGCCTCGACGCCTCGGCCCCTGAAGCTTTCTTT
CDR3 protein: CASSLDASAPEAFF

J gene: TRBJ2-5
D gene: TRBD2
clone size: -
V gene: TRBV5-4
CDR3 DNA: TGTGCCAGCAGCCTCGAAGCGGGGGGGTACCAAGAGACCCAGTACTTC
CDR3 protein: CASSLEAGGYQETQYF

J gene: TRBJ2-1
D gene: -
clone size: -
V gene: TRBV7-9
CDR3 DNA: TGTGCCAGCAGCTTAGAGGGTGGCGAGCAGTTCTTC
CDR3 protein: CASSLEGGEQFF

J gene: TRBJ2-1
D gene: TRBD2
clone size: -
V gene: TRBV6-1
CDR3 DNA: TGTGCCAGCAGTGAGTTGGTCGCGGGGGGGCCCAATGAGCAGTTCTTC
CDR3 protein: CASSELVAGGPNEQFF

J gene: TRBJ2-5
D gene: -
clone size: -
V gene: TRBV6-5
CDR3 DNA: TGTGCCAGCAGTTACTCGATTCCAGGGTACCAAGAGACCCAGTACTTC
CDR3 protein: CASSYSIPGYQETQYF

J gene: TRBJ2-1
D gene: TRBD2
clone size: -
V gene: TRBV2
CDR3 DNA: TGTGCCAGCAGCCACCTAGCGGGGAGCTACAATGAGCAGTTCTTC
CDR3 protein: CASSHLAGSYNEQFF

J gene: TRBJ2-2
D gene: -
clone size: once
V gene: TRBV18
CDR3 DNA: TGTGCCAGCTCACCATTGACTACTAAGGGCACCGGGGAGCTGTTTTTT
CDR3 protein: CASSPLTTKGTGELFF

J gene: TRBJ1-1
D gene: -
clone size: -
V gene: TRBV29-1
CDR3 DNA: TGCAGCGTTGAAGATAGGGGGGCGTATACTGAAGCTTTCTTT
CDR3 protein: CSVEDRGAYTEAFF

J gene: TRBJ2-7
D gene: TRBD2
clone size: -
V gene: TRBV30
CDR3 DNA: TGTGCCTGGACCTCGGGGGGGTACGAGCAGTACTTC
CDR3 protein: CAWTSGGYEQYF

J gene: TRBJ2-2
D gene: -
clone size: -
V gene: TRBV27
CDR3 DNA: TGTGCCAGCAGTACGAACACCGGGGAGCTGTTTTTT
CDR3 protein: CASSTNTGELFF

J gene: TRBJ2-2
D gene: -
clone size: -
V gene: TRBV7-9
CDR3 DNA: TGTGCCAGCAGCCCCTGGGACGGCGGCGGGGAGCTGTTTTTT
CDR3 protein: CASSPWDGGGELFF

J gene: TRBJ2-5
D gene: TRBD1
clone size: -
V gene: TRBV7-9
CDR3 DNA: TGTGCCAGCAACCCGGGACAGGGGGAGACCCAGTACTTC
CDR3 protein: CASNPGQGETQYF

J gene: TRBJ1-4
D gene: -
clone size: -
V gene: TRBV28
CDR3 DNA: TGTGCCAGCAGTTTACACGACAGTCTAGGGGAAAAACTGTTTTTT
CDR3 protein: CASSLHDSLGEKLFF

J gene: TRBJ1-4
D gene: TRBD1
clone size: -
V gene: TRBV27
CDR3 DNA: TGTGCCAGCAGTTCTCTTGACAGGGACACAGAAAAACTGTTTTTT
CDR3 protein: CASSSLDRDTEKLFF

J gene: TRBJ2-3
D gene: TRBD2
clone size: once
V gene: TRBV5-1
CDR3 DNA: TGCGCCAGCAGTCCTGGCGGGGGGGGCCCAGATACGCAGTATTTT
CDR3 protein: CASSPGGGGPDTQYF

J gene: TRBJ2-2
D gene: TRBD2
clone size: -
V gene: TRBV7-2
CDR3 DNA: TGTGCCAGCAGCTTGGGACTAGGGCAGGCCGGGGAGCTGTTTTTT
CDR3 protein: CASSLGLGQAGELFF

J gene: TRBJ2-1
D gene: TRBD2
clone size: -
V gene: TRBV11-3
CDR3 DNA: TGTGCCAGCAGCCCGCCTGCGGGAGGAGATGAGCAGTTCTTC
CDR3 protein: CASSPPAGGDEQFF

J gene: TRBJ2-2
D gene: -
clone size: -
V gene: TRBV6-5
CDR3 DNA: TGTGCCAGCAGTTACGGCAGACACACCGGGGAGCTGTTTTTT
CDR3 protein: CASSYGRHTGELFF

J gene: TRBJ1-5
D gene: -
clone size: -
V gene: TRBV27
CDR3 DNA: TGTGCCAGCAGTTTAGCCGGTAATCAGCCCCAGCATTTT
CDR3 protein: CASSLAGNQPQHF

J gene: TRBJ1-6
D gene: -
clone size: -
V gene: TRBV5-1
CDR3 DNA: TGCGCCAGCAGCTCGGATAGCTCCTATAATTCACCCCTCCACTTT
CDR3 protein: CASSSDSSYNSPLHF

J gene: TRBJ2-7
D gene: TRBD2
clone size: -
V gene: TRBV7-6
CDR3 DNA: TGTGCCAGCTCGATTACTAGCGGATACGAGCAGTACTTC
CDR3 protein: CASSITSGYEQYF

J gene: TRBJ1-1
D gene: -
clone size: -
V gene: TRBV6-1
CDR3 DNA: TGTGCCAGCAGATTGACAGCCTTTAACACTGAAGCTTTCTTT
CDR3 protein: CASRLTAFNTEAFF

J gene: TRBJ1-5
D gene: -
clone size: -
V gene: TRBV28
CDR3 DNA: TGTGCCAGCAGTTCATCGGTTCAGGGCAGTCAGCCCCAGCATTTT
CDR3 protein: CASSSSVQGSQPQHF

J gene: TRBJ1-1
D gene: -
clone size: -
V gene: TRBV27
CDR3 DNA: TGTGCCAGCAGTTGGGGGGCTGACACTGAAGCTTTCTTT
CDR3 protein: CASSWGADTEAFF

J gene: TRBJ2-1
D gene: -
clone size: -
V gene: TRBV18
CDR3 DNA: TGTGCCAGCTCACCTTCCCTAGAGACGGCCAGCTCCTACAATGAGCAGTTCTTC
CDR3 protein: CASSPSLETASSYNEQFF

J gene: TRBJ2-5
D gene: -
clone size: -
V gene: TRBV4-1
CDR3 DNA: TGCGCCAGCAGCCCAAGGACACAATCGGAGACCCAGTACTTC
CDR3 protein: CASSPRTQSETQYF

J gene: TRBJ2-4
D gene: TRBD1
clone size: -
V gene: TRBV9
CDR3 DNA: TGTGCCAGCAGCGTAGGGTCAAGCAGGGGGAACATTCAGTACTTC
CDR3 protein: CASSVGSSRGNIQYF

J gene: TRBJ2-2
D gene: -
clone size: -
V gene: TRBV2
CDR3 DNA: TGTGCCAGCAGTGAAGGGGGGGCAGCGAACACCGGGGAGCTGTTTTTT
CDR3 protein: CASSEGGAANTGELFF

J gene: TRBJ2-7
D gene: TRBD1
clone size: -
V gene: TRBV9
CDR3 DNA: TGTGCCAGCAGCGTAACAGGGGCCCCGTTCGAGCAGTACTTC
CDR3 protein: CASSVTGAPFEQYF

J gene: TRBJ1-1
D gene: -
clone size: -
V gene: TRBV11-1
CDR3 DNA: TGTGCCAGCAGCGGAGAGACTGAAGCTTTCTTT
CDR3 protein: CASSGETEAFF

J gene: TRBJ2-5
D gene: -
clone size: -
V gene: TRBV5-6
CDR3 DNA: TGTGCCAGCAGCTTGGATCCAGGACAACAAGAGACCCAGTACTTC
CDR3 protein: CASSLDPGQQETQYF

J gene: TRBJ2-4
D gene: TRBD1
clone size: once
V gene: TRBV11-2
CDR3 DNA: TGTGCCAGCAGAGACAGGGGCGGTAACATTCAGTACTTC
CDR3 protein: CASRDRGGNIQYF

J gene: TRBJ1-4
D gene: -
clone size: -
V gene: TRBV7-9
CDR3 DNA: TGTGCCAGCACCGATTCCACGGTTGCTAATGAAAAACTGTTTTTT
CDR3 protein: CASTDSTVANEKLFF

J gene: TRBJ1-1
D gene: -
clone size: -
V gene: TRBV27
CDR3 DNA: TGTGCCAGCAGTCCCGCCGGCCTATTTGAAGCTTTCTTT
CDR3 protein: CASSPAGLFEAFF

J gene: TRBJ2-7
D gene: TRBD2
clone size: -
V gene: TRBV30
CDR3 DNA: TGTGCCTGGCTCCACGGGGGGACCCCCTACGAGCAGTACTTC
CDR3 protein: CAWLHGGTPYEQYF

J gene: TRBJ2-1
D gene: -
clone size: once
V gene: TRBV7-9
CDR3 DNA: TGTGCCAGCAGCATATTCCCCCCCTACAATGAGCAGTTCTTC
CDR3 protein: CASSIFPPYNEQFF

J gene: TRBJ1-2
D gene: TRBD1
clone size: -
V gene: TRBV27
CDR3 DNA: TGTGCCAGCGGAGAACGACAGGGTGGCTACACCTTC
CDR3 protein: CASGERQGGYTF

J gene: TRBJ1-1
D gene: -
clone size: -
V gene: TRBV5-4
CDR3 DNA: TGTGCCAGCAGCTGGGAAGGCACTGAAGCTTTCTTT
CDR3 protein: CASSWEGTEAFF

J gene: TRBJ1-3
D gene: TRBD1
clone size: -
V gene: TRBV28
CDR3 DNA: TGTGCCAGCGGACCAGAACAGGGGAACTCTGGAAACACCATATATTTT
CDR3 protein: CASGPEQGNSGNTIYF

J gene: TRBJ2-7
D gene: -
clone size: -
V gene: TRBV28
CDR3 DNA: TGTGCCAGCAGCCTCACCCCCCCAGGCCTAACCTACGAGCAGTACTTC
CDR3 protein: CASSLTPPGLTYEQYF

J gene: TRBJ1-3
D gene: -
clone size: -
V gene: TRBV9
CDR3 DNA: TGTGCCAGCAGCGGGACGGACTCTGGAAACACCATATATTTT
CDR3 protein: CASSGTDSGNTIYF

J gene: TRBJ2-1
D gene: TRBD2
clone size: -
V gene: TRBV6-5
CDR3 DNA: TGTGCCAGCAGTAGCGGGAGATCCTTGAATGAGCAGTTCTTC
CDR3 protein: CASSSGRSLNEQFF

J gene: TRBJ1-1
D gene: -
clone size: -
V gene: TRBV25-1
CDR3 DNA: TGTGCCAGCAGTGACCGAGGGGCGCGAACTGAAGCTTTCTTT
CDR3 protein: CASSDRGARTEAFF

J gene: TRBJ1-1
D gene: -
clone size: -
V gene: TRBV9
CDR3 DNA: TGTGCCAGCAGCGGCACGGATTTCCCGAACACTGAAGCTTTCTTT
CDR3 protein: CASSGTDFPNTEAFF

J gene: TRBJ2-2
D gene: -
clone size: -
V gene: TRBV15
CDR3 DNA: TGTGCCACCAGCCCACCCAACACCGGGGAGCTGTTTTTT
CDR3 protein: CATSPPNTGELFF

J gene: TRBJ2-5
D gene: TRBD2
clone size: -
V gene: TRBV9
CDR3 DNA: TGTGCCAGCAGCGTAGGAGCGGGGGGCTCCCTAGAAGAGACCCAGTACTTC
CDR3 protein: CASSVGAGGSLEETQYF